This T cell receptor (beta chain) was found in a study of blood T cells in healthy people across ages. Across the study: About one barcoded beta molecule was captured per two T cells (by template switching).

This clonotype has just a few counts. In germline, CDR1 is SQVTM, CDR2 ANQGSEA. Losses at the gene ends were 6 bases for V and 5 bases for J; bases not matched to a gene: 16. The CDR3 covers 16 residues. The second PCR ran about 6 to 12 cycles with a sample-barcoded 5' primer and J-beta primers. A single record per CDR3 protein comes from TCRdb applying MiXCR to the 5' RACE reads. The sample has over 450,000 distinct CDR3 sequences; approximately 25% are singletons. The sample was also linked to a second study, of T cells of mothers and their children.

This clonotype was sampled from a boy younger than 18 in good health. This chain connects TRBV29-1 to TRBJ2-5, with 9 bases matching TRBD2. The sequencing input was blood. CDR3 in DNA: TGCAGCGTGGGCCCTTTAGCGGGAGAGAGGGGTGAGACCCAGTACTTC. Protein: CSVGPLAGERGETQYF.